This TCR beta chain was documented in a study of cytomegalovirus exposure and HLA in healthy donors. This clone was observed a few times. The antigen remains unidentified. The PCR employed 60 Vbeta primers together with 13 Jbeta primers. The assay was immunoSEQ multiplex PCR, and TCRdb's table has in-frame clones only and misses some. The sample includes 97,000 or so clones, 55% to 80% seen only once; the top ten take around 4.8%. Healthy individuals who donated bone marrow served as the donors. Nobody recorded the CMV serostatus of this donor. Overall study results and limits: Most TCR sequences were seen very rarely across donors, but some public TCRs occurred in many. TCR beta chains numbering more than 150 were designated cytomegalovirus-associated.

CDR1 and CDR2 (germline): SNHLY, FYNNEI. The CDR3 contains 19 residues. With 8 bases clipped from V and 4 bases from J, the junction kept 25 bases outside the gene matches. Sequenced: PBMCs. This clonotype was sampled from a human donor in good health. V gene TRBV2 combines with J gene TRBJ2-7, with 8 bases that match TRBD2. CDR3 coding DNA: TGTGCCAGCTCAGCAGGGGCGACTCGAACCGGGACTAGGACGTACGAGCAGTACTTC. Translation gives CASSAGATRTGTRTYEQYF.